The text below deals with one T cell receptor (beta chain). TCRdb processed the RT-PCR reads anew with MiXCR; each CDR3 protein has one entry. Of hundreds of thousands of distinct CDR3 sequences in the sample, 13% to 15% are singletons; the top ten hold roughly 3.6%. CDR3 length: 14 amino acids. The V gene's germline CDR1 is MNHEY and CDR2 SMNVEV (reference sequence). The germline V and J ends were trimmed by 5 bases and 4 bases, with 13 bases remaining between them. J is TRBJ2-3 and V is TRBV27, with a tentative D call TRBD1 (5 bases). This TCR derives from a female donor in good health, serving as a healthy control. Material: memory CD4+ T cells from blood. The CDR3 here is CASSPQAGPDTQYF. The CDR3 DNA follows: TGTGCCAGCAGTCCCCAAGCAGGGCCAGATACGCAGTATTTT.